This T cell receptor (beta chain) derives from a study of blood T cells in healthy people across ages. The authors ran a second PCR of about 7 to 11 cycles using a sample-barcoded 5' primer and a J-beta primer mix. Each of the cDNA molecules was tagged by a template-switch adaptor with 12 random nucleotides. TCRdb re-analysed the 5' RACE reads in MiXCR, keeping a single row per CDR3 protein. The sample carries about 280,000 distinct CDR3 sequences, 25% to 30% recorded once. The germline V gene has CDR1 DFQATT and CDR2 SNEGSKA (reference sequence). This CDR3 is 13 amino acids long. This clonotype showed up just a few times. What it binds is not known. Study-level points and caveats: PBMCs that were unsorted prevented a conclusive naive versus antigen-experienced comparison. As age increased, TCR beta diversity per million T cells fell in a roughly linear fashion.

Every donor contributed roughly 10 milliliters of peripheral blood by blood draw. This TCR came from a woman aged 70-85 years in good health. The rearrangement joins TRBV20-1 to TRBJ2-5; D may match TRBD1 or TRBD2 (5 bases each). The better agreement between TRBJ2-7 and the DNA end casts doubt on the J call. Sequencing was done on a sample of blood. As DNA, the CDR3 is TGCAGTGCCGTCCGCCAGGGTGGGGGCGAGCAGTACTTC. Encoded protein: CSAVRQGGGEQYF.